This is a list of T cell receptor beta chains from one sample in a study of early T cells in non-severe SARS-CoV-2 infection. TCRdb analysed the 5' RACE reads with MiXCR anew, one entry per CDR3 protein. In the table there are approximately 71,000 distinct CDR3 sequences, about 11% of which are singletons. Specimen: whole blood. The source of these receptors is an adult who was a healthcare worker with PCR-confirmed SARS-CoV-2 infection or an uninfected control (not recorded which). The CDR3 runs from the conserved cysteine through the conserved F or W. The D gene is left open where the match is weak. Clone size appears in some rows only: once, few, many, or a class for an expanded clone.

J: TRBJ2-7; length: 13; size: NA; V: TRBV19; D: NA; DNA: TGTGCCAGTAGCGGACCCCCCTCCTACGAGCAGTACTTC; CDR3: CASSGPPSYEQYF
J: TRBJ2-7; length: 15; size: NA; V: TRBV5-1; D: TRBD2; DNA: TGCGCCAGCAGCTTTTTAGCGGGAGCCGGGAACGAGCAGTACTTC; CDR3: CASSFLAGAGNEQYF
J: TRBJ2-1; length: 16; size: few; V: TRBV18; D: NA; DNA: TGTGCCAGCTCACCACCCGCCGCGAGCTCCTACAATGAGCAGTTCTTC; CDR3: CASSPPAASSYNEQFF
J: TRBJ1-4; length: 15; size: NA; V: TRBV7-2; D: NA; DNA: TGTGCCAGCAGCTTACCCAGGGGAGTGGGGGAAAAACTGTTTTTT; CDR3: CASSLPRGVGEKLFF
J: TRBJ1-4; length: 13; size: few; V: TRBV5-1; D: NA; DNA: TGCGCCAGCAGCGAAGACCAAGATGAAAAACTGTTTTTT; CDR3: CASSEDQDEKLFF
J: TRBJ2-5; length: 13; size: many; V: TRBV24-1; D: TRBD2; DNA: TGTGCCTCATCACCGGGACTACGAGAGACCCAGTACTTC; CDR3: CASSPGLRETQYF
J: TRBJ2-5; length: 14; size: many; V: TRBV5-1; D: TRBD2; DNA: TGCGCCAGCAGCTTCGGACTAGATCAAGAGACCCAGTACTTC; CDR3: CASSFGLDQETQYF
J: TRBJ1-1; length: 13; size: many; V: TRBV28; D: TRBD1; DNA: TGTGCCAGCAGTTGGACAGGGGCCACTGAAGCTTTCTTT; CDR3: CASSWTGATEAFF
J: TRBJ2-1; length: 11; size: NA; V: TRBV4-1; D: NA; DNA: TGCGCCAGCAGCCAATCATCTGAGCAGTTCTTC; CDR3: CASSQSSEQFF
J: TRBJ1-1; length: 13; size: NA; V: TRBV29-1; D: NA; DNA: TGCAGCGTTGGGGGACGGACGAACACTGAAGCTTTCTTT; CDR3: CSVGGRTNTEAFF
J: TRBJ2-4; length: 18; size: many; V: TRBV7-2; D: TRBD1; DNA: TGTGCCAGCAGCTTAACCGGATCAGGGGGCAAGGCCAAAAACATTCAGTACTTC; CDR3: CASSLTGSGGKAKNIQYF
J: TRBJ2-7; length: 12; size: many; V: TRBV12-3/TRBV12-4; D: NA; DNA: TGTGCCAGCAGTCCGGACGCCTACGAGCAGTACTTC; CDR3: CASSPDAYEQYF
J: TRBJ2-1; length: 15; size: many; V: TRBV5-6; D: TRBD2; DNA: TGTGCCAGCAGCTCGGGACTAGCGGGAGTCGGTGAGCAGTTCTTC; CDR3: CASSSGLAGVGEQFF
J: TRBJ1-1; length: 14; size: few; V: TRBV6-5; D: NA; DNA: TGTGCCAGCAGTTACTCCGACCGGAACACTGAAGCTTTCTTT; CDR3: CASSYSDRNTEAFF
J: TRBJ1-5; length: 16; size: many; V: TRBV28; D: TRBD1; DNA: TGTGCCAGCAGTTCCCCGGGACAGGGGAGGAATCAGCCCCAGCATTTT; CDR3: CASSSPGQGRNQPQHF
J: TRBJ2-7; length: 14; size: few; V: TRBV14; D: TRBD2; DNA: TGTGCCAGCAGCCATCGAGCGGGATTGGGCGAGCAGTACTTC; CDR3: CASSHRAGLGEQYF
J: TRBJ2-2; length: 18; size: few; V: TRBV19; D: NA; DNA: TGTGCCAGTACCGCTATTGGACATTCGACAGCGAACACCGGGGAGCTGTTTTTT; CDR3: CASTAIGHSTANTGELFF
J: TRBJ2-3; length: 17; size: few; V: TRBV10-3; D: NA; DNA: TGTGCCATCAGTGAGTCAAACCTCCAAACAAGCACAGATACGCAGTATTTT; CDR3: CAISESNLQTSTDTQYF
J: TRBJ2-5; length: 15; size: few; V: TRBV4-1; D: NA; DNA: TGCGCCAGCAGCCAAGAAGCTGTGTCGTGGGAGACCCAGTACTTC; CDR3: CASSQEAVSWETQYF
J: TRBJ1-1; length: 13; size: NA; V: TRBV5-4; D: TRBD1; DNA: TGTGCCAGCAGCTCCGGACAGGACACTGAAGCTTTCTTT; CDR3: CASSSGQDTEAFF
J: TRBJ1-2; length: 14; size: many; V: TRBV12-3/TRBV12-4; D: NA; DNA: TGTGCCAGCAGTTTAACTAGGACAGCATATGGCTACACCTTC; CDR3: CASSLTRTAYGYTF
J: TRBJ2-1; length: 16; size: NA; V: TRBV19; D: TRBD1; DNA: TGTGCCAGTAGCCGATGGGGACAGGGTCGATACAATGAGCAGTTCTTC; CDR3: CASSRWGQGRYNEQFF
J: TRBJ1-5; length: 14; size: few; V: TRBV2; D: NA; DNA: TGTGCCAGCAGTGAACGCGCGGGGTTCCAGCCCCAGCATTTT; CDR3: CASSERAGFQPQHF
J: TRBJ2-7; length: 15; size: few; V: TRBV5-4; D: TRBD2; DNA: TGTGCCAGCAGCCCTTCTAGCGGGAGGGCTTACGAGCAGTACTTC; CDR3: CASSPSSGRAYEQYF
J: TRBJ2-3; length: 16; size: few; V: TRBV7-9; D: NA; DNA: TGTGCCAGCAGCCGACTCGACCTGGAACCCACAGATACGCAGTATTTT; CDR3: CASSRLDLEPTDTQYF
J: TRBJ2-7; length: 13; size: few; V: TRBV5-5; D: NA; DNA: TGTGCCAGCAGCTGGGAGGATAACTACGAGCAGTACTTC; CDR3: CASSWEDNYEQYF
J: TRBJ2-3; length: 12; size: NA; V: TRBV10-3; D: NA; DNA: TGTGCCATCAGTGACAGCACAGATACGCAGTATTTT; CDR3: CAISDSTDTQYF
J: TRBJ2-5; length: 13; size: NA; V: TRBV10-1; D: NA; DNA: TGCGCCAGCAGTGACCCTGGGGGGGAGACCCAGTACTTC; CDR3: CASSDPGGETQYF
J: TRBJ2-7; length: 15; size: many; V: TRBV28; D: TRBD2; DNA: TGTGCCAGCAGTTCCTGGCTAGCGGGAGGGTACGAGCAGTACTTC; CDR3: CASSSWLAGGYEQYF
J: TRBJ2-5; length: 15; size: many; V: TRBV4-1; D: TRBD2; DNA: TGCGCCAGCAGCCCCCACTGGACTAGCGGAGAGACCCAGTACTTC; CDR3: CASSPHWTSGETQYF
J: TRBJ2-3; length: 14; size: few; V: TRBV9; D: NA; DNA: TGTGCCAGCAGCGTAGTGGCCGCTCAAGATACGCAGTATTTT; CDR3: CASSVVAAQDTQYF
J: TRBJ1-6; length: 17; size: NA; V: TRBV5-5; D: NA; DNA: TGTGCCAGCAGCTTTTCAGGCTCAAGCTCCTATAATTCACCCCTCCACTTT; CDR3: CASSFSGSSSYNSPLHF
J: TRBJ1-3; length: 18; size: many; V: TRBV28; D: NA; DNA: TGTGCCAGCAGTATTTGGGCAGGGCGCTCAACCTCTGGAAACACCATATATTTT; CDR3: CASSIWAGRSTSGNTIYF
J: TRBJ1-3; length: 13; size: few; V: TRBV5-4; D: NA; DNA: TGTGCCAGCGGCCTTGACAGGAGAAACACCATATATTTT; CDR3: CASGLDRRNTIYF